This T cell receptor beta chain is drawn from a study of Graves' ophthalmopathy and Graves' hyperthyroidism. Germline V gives CDR1 DFQATT, CDR2 SNEGSKA (reference sequence). The CDR3 has 14 residues. V lost 5 bases to trimming and J lost 1 base, with 14 bases between them. The sample holds a few counts of this clonotype. Beta-chain TCR CDR3 regions were amplified from RNA transcripts. The first-round RT-PCR employed HTBI primers together with the Qiagen OneStep RT-PCR kit. A multiplex PCR was then performed as the second round. TCRdb called the multiplex PCR reads again in MiXCR, with one record for every CDR3 protein. This sample has approximately 380,000 distinct CDR3 sequences, with over 20% found just once.

The V gene is TRBV20-1, the J gene TRBJ1-1; tentative D call: TRBD1 (6 bases). The sequence was collected from a woman aged 18-35 years with stable Graves' hyperthyroidism. Sequences were obtained from peripheral blood. CDR3 nucleotide sequence: TGCAGTGCTCAAAGGGGGGCAGGGAACACTGAAGCTTTCTTT. Residues: CSAQRGAGNTEAFF.